Listed here are 9 T cell receptor beta chains from one sample, sequenced in a study of shared clonotypes between healthy human individuals. Generated by immunoSEQ multiplex PCR, the TCRdb table keeps only in-frame clones and is missing some. Of more than 2,000,000 clones in the sample, around 94% were seen once. Sequencing was done on a sample of naive CD4+ T cells sorted from blood. Subset meaning: CD45RA+ positively selected. The receptors stem from a man aged 18 to 29 in good health.

V is TRBV14 and J is TRBJ1-1; D may be TRBD1 (5 bases). CDR3 length: 14 amino acids. Trimming took off 5 bases at V and 2 bases at J, with 12 bases between the two ends. The germline CDR1 and CDR2 sequences are SGHDN and FVKESK. CDR3 sequence reads: CASSDSPFNTEAFF. The CDR3 DNA follows: TGTGCCAGCAGCGACAGTCCATTTAACACTGAAGCTTTCTTT.

The chain combines TRBV13 with TRBJ2-1; 8 nucleotides agree with TRBD1. The CDR3 is 17 residues long. J was trimmed by 4 bases and V by 4 bases; bases with no gene match: 12. The germline gives CDR1 PRHDT, CDR2 FYEKMQ (reference sequence). The CDR3 here is CASSSPLRTGTYNEQFF. In DNA form, the CDR3 reads TGTGCCAGCAGCTCACCCCTGCGGACAGGGACTTACAATGAGCAGTTCTTC.

Notes on this clone: The same CDR3 can be traced to other DNA sequences in this sample. The rearrangement uses TRBV11-1 and TRBJ2-5; perhaps D is TRBD1 or TRBD2 (5 bases each). Trimming took off 1 base at V and 5 bases at J, with 8 bases between the two ends. CDR3 length: 13 residues. In germline, CDR1 is SGHAT, CDR2 FQDESV (reference sequence). The CDR3 reads CASSLGGAETQYF. The CDR3, as DNA: TGTGCCAGCAGCTTAGGAGGGGCCGAGACCCAGTACTTC.

Concerning this clone: The sample carries other DNA sequences with the same CDR3. The chain links TRBV10-3 to TRBJ2-1; TRBD2 matches at 13 bases. CDR3 length: 14 residues. Germline loops: CDR1 ENHRY, CDR2 SYGVKD. V gave up 4 bases and J gave up 7 bases; unmatched junction bases: 1. CDR3 in DNA: TGTGCCATCAGTGGACTAGCGGGAGGAAATGAGCAGTTCTTC. Translating gives CAISGLAGGNEQFF.

Note on this clone: This specimen includes other DNA sequences encoding the same CDR3. V usage is TRBV19 and J usage is TRBJ1-6; D is undetermined. The CDR3 totals 13 residues. The germline V and J ends were trimmed by 1 base and 7 bases, with 5 bases remaining between them. Germline assignment: CDR1 LNHDA and CDR2 SQIVND (reference sequence). CDR3 DNA: TGTGCCAGTAGTATAGGTACGAATTCACCCCTCCACTTT. As protein: CASSIGTNSPLHF.

The chain carries TRBV10-3 and TRBJ2-3; 8 nucleotides agree with TRBD2. From germline, CDR1 is ENHRY and CDR2 SYGVKD. There are 18 residues in the CDR3. With 4 bases clipped from V and 3 bases from J, the junction kept 15 bases outside the gene matches. The CDR3 nucleotides are TGTGCCATCAGTGGGTCGAGCGGGAGTAAGATTGGGACAGATACGCAGTATTTT. Its protein is CAISGSSGSKIGTDTQYF.

The V call is TRBV5-4, the J call TRBJ1-6, with D possibly matching TRBD1 (5 bases). Germline assignment: CDR1 SGHNT and CDR2 YYREEE (reference sequence). The V and J ends lost 1 base and 10 bases respectively, with 15 bases between them. This CDR3 contains 15 residues. CDR3 nucleotides: TGTGCCAGCAGCTTGCCAGGGATTGGAATCTCACCCCTCCACTTT. This gives the protein CASSLPGIGISPLHF.

V gene TRBV7-9 combines with J gene TRBJ1-6; the D gene is possibly TRBD1 (5 bases). This CDR3 has 15 amino acids. V dropped 2 bases and J dropped 9 bases, with 14 bases sitting between them. From germline, CDR1 is SEHNR and CDR2 FQNEAQ (reference sequence). The CDR3 DNA is TGTGCCAGCAGCTTATCCCAGGGTGGTGGTTCACCCCTCCACTTT. Translated: CASSLSQGGGSPLHF.

CDR3 sequence reads: CASSTRQGFEQYF. The CDR3 bases are TGTGCCAGCAGCACCCGACAGGGCTTCGAGCAGTACTTC. The V gene is TRBV7-2, the J gene TRBJ2-7; 7 bases align to TRBD1. The CDR3 is made up of 13 amino acids. Germline V CDR1 and CDR2: SGHTA, FQGNSA. With 5 bases clipped from V and 6 bases from J, the junction kept 7 bases outside the gene matches.